This section outlines one TCR beta chain sequence together with its context. In the original workflow: Nucleated cell counts were estimated from reference gene primer amplification. The method was immunoSEQ multiplex PCR; TCRdb's version includes in-frame clones alone and lacks a portion of them. That table gives V, J and clone size, and the DNA gave D and trimming. Of some 500,000 clones listed, around 90% are singletons. The data derive from a study of blood T cell repertoires in COVID-19. Looking at the study overall: Donors in the United States, Italy and Spain gave samples during acute or convalescent COVID-19. Sources were T cells, B-cell-depleted T cells, or PBMCs; the material itself was cDNA or gDNA.

This sequence originates from a woman in her forties or fifties with COVID-19, enrolled during active disease. The sequenced sample consisted of peripheral blood.

The CDR3 here is CASMKRGTDTGELFF. The CDR3 nucleotides are TGTGCCAGCATGAAGCGGGGAACAGACACCGGGGAGCTGTTTTTT. This chain joins TRBV3-1 (or the pseudogene TRBV3-2) and TRBJ2-2; TRBD2 agrees at 7 bases. Trimming took 7 bases from V and 3 from J; bases not matched to a gene: 8. CDR1 is LGHDT and CDR2 is YNNKEL in the germline V gene (reference sequence). This CDR3 is built from 15 residues.